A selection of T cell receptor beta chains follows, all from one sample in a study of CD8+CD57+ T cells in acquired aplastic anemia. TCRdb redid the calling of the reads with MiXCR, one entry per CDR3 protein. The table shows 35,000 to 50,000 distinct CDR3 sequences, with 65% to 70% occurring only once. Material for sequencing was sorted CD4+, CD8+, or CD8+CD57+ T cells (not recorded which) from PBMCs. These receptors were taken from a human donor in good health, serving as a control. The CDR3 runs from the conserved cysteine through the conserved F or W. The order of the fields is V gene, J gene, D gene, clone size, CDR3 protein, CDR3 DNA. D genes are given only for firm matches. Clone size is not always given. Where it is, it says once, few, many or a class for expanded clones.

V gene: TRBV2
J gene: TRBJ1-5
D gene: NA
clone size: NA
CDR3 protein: CACSDLNSNQPQHF
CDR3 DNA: TGTGCCTGCAGTGACCTGAATAGCAATCAGCCCCAGCATTTT

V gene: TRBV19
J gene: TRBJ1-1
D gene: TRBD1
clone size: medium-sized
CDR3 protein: CASSIERTGKAFF
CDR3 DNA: TGTGCCAGTAGTATAGAGAGGACAGGGAAAGCTTTCTTT

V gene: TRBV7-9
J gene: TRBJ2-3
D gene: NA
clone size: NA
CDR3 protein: CASSSGGLASQYF
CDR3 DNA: TGTGCCAGCAGCTCAGGTGGTTTGGCATCGCAGTATTTT

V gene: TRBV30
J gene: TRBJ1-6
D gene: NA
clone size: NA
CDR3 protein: CAWSDGGRHSPLHF
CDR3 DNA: TGTGCCTGGAGTGATGGAGGACGGCATTCACCCCTCCACTTT

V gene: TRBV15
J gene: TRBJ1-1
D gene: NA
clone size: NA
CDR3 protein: CATSRDEGNTEAFF
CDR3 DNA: TGTGCCACCAGCAGAGATGAGGGTAACACTGAAGCTTTCTTT

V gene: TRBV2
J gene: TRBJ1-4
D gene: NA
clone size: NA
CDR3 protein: CASTVSRQGNEKLFF
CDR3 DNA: TGTGCCAGCACGGTTTCGCGGCAGGGAAATGAAAAACTGTTTTTT

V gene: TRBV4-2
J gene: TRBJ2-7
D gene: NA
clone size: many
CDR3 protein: CASSQVDTSNYEQYF
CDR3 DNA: TGTGCCAGCAGCCAAGTCGATACTTCAAACTACGAGCAGTACTTC

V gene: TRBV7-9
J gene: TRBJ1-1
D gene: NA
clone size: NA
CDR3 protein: CASSLYRENTEAFF
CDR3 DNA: TGTGCCAGCAGCTTATACAGGGAGAACACTGAAGCTTTCTTT

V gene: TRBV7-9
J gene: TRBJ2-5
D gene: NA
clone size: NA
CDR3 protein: CASSTTAGTQYF
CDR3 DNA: TGTGCCAGCAGCACTACAGCCGGGACCCAGTACTTC

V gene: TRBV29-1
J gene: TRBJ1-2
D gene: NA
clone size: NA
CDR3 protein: CSVVLSGANYGYTF
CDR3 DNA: TGCAGCGTTGTGTTGTCAGGGGCTAACTATGGCTACACCTTC

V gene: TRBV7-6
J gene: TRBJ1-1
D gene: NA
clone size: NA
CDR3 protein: CASSPRGAGQQMNTEAFF
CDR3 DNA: TGTGCCAGCAGCCCACGGGGGGCGGGACAACAGATGAACACTGAAGCTTTCTTT

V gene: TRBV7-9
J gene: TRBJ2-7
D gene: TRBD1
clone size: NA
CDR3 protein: CASSFAGQGFYEQYF
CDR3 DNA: TGTGCCAGCAGCTTTGCGGGACAGGGGTTCTACGAGCAGTACTTC

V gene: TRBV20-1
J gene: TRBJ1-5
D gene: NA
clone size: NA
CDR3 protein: CSAREGAVNPYQPQHF
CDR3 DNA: TGCAGTGCTAGAGAGGGGGCAGTAAATCCCTATCAGCCTCAGCATTTT

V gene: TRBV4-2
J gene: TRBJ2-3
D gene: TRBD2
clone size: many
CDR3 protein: CASSQLAGSTDTQYF
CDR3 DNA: TGTGCCAGCAGCCAGTTAGCGGGGAGCACAGATACGCAGTATTTT